Included here is one T cell receptor (beta chain) sequence, with context. Its antigen is currently unknown. Germline V gene lookup returns CDR1 GTSNPN and CDR2 SVGIG (reference sequence). The CDR3 spans 11 residues. Germline trimming cut 8 bases from V and 10 bases from J; bases unmatched to any gene: 8. Stated treatment: oral pan-JAK inhibitor, 5-10 mg twice daily. The sample originates from a study of CD8+ T cells in alopecia areata. General study points: In blood and scalp, many expanded lesional clones persisted during tofacitinib.

Once RNA had been extracted, it was reverse transcribed into cDNA to act as the sequencing template. Generated by immunoSEQ multiplex PCR, the TCRdb table keeps only in-frame clones and is missing some. The repertoire includes some 190,000 clones, about three fifths of them detected once, and 1.3% sits in the top ten. This TCR was sampled from a human donor with alopecia areata. The sample here was CD4+ T cells sorted from blood, taken around week 47, from a patient treated with tofacitinib. The chain carries TRBV30 and TRBJ1-1, with 9 bases that match TRBD1. The CDR3 spells CAGDRGRGAFF. The CDR3 bases are TGTGCCGGCGACAGGGGGAGAGGAGCTTTCTTT. Full variable domain (rest looked up from reference TRBV30 and TRBJ1-1): SQTIHQWPATLVQPVGSPLSLECTVEGTSNPNLYWYRQAAGRGLQLLFYSVGIGQISSEVPQNLSASRPQDRQFILSSKKLLLSDSGFYLCAGDRGRGAFFGQGTRLTVV.